Presented here are 18 T cell receptor beta chains from one specimen sequenced in a study of blood T cell repertoires in COVID-19. TCRdb's table, derived via immunoSEQ multiplex PCR, lists solely in-frame clones and lacks some. The data hold 200,000 to 250,000 clones, with about 86% observed a single time. Sequencing was done on a sample of peripheral blood. Receptor source: a woman in her twenties or thirties who had recovered from COVID-19.

This clone was detected only once. The J gene is TRBJ1-2, the V gene TRBV2; tentative D call: TRBD1 (6 bases). CDR1 and CDR2 (germline): SNHLY, FYNNEI. Trimming took 7 bases from V and 1 from J, leaving 10 bases between them. The CDR3 is 13 amino acids. For the CDR3, the DNA is TGTGCCAGCAAGAGGGACAATAACTATGGCTACACCTTC. Residues: CASKRDNNYGYTF.

The chain uses TRBV5-1 and TRBJ1-4, with a possible D match to TRBD1 (5 bases). Germline CDR1 reads SGHRS; CDR2 reads YFSETQ. Trimming cost V 4 bases and J 5 bases, with 12 bases left between them. The CDR3 contains 14 residues. The DNA of the CDR3 is TGCGCCAGCAGCCAGGGACTCCAAAATGAAAAACTGTTTTTT. It is translated as CASSQGLQNEKLFF.

Written as DNA, the CDR3 is TGTGCCAGCAGTTACCTCGGAACTAAAGAGACCCAGTACTTC. Amino acid sequence: CASSYLGTKETQYF. This chain connects TRBV6-2 or TRBV6-3 to TRBJ2-5; D ambiguous. Trimming cost V 2 bases and J 3 bases, with 10 bases left between them. CDR1 is MNHEY, CDR2 SVGEGT, per germline. This CDR3 region has 14 residues.

The chain has TRBV10-3 and TRBJ1-6, with 7 bases lining up with TRBD1. The CDR3 runs to 14 residues. CDR1 ENHRY and CDR2 SYGVKD come from the germline V gene. The V and J ends lost 4 bases and 6 bases, in that order; junction bases with no gene match: 3. The CDR3 sequence: CAISVEGANSPLHF. The CDR3 DNA is TGTGCCATCAGTGTGGAGGGGGCTAATTCACCCCTCCACTTT.

This chain links TRBV11-2 with TRBJ2-1, with 9 bases aligning to TRBD2. CDR1 is SGHAT and CDR2 is FQNNGV in the germline V gene. J gave up 4 bases and V 2 bases, and 6 bases lay outside the gene matches. This CDR3 contains 16 residues. CDR3 in amino acids: CASSLNSGGMYNEQFF. CDR3 in DNA: TGTGCCAGCAGCTTAAATAGCGGGGGAATGTACAATGAGCAGTTCTTC.

This sequence joins TRBV18 and TRBJ2-7, with D perhaps matching TRBD1 (6 bases). Germline values: CDR1 KGHSH, CDR2 LQKENI. The V and J ends lost 4 bases and 6 bases respectively, with 13 bases between them. The CDR3 spans 13 residues. CDR3 coding DNA: TGTGCCAGCTCACTTAAGGACAGTCGCGAGCAGTACTTC. Translation: CASSLKDSREQYF.

The rearrangement uses TRBV19 and TRBJ2-7; 10 bases are shared with TRBD1. Trimming took 6 bases from V and 2 from J; bases not matched to a gene: 4. The CDR3 has 14 amino acids. The germline CDR1 and CDR2 sequences are LNHDA and SQIVND (reference sequence). The chain's CDR3 is CASSRGTGAYEQYF. CDR3 DNA sequence: TGTGCCAGTAGCAGGGGGACAGGGGCCTACGAGCAGTACTTC.

The gene calls are TRBV9 and TRBJ1-1, with TRBD1 matching 7 bases. The CDR3 length is 15 residues. Germline-derived CDR1 and CDR2 are SGDLS and YYNGEE. Trimming removed 7 bases from V and 4 bases from J; junction bases left unmatched: 13. The CDR3 loop is CASDRQGGRGTEAFF. The CDR3 nucleotides read TGTGCCAGCGATCGACAGGGCGGGCGTGGCACTGAAGCTTTCTTT.

The chain joins TRBV15 to TRBJ1-1; TRBD1 agrees at 7 bases. J gave up 5 bases and V 2 bases, and 5 bases lay outside the gene matches. The CDR3 totals 14 residues. CDR1 is LNHNV and CDR2 is YYDKDF in the germline V gene (reference sequence). CDR3 protein: CATSRLSTGTEAFF. CDR3 DNA sequence: TGTGCCACCAGCAGACTTTCGACAGGGACTGAAGCTTTCTTT.

This chain uses TRBV28 with TRBJ2-7; TRBD2 matches at 8 bases. J was trimmed by 7 bases and V by 6 bases; bases with no gene match: 14. Germline CDR1 reads MDHEN; CDR2 reads SYDVKM. The CDR3 length is 15 residues. CDR3 sequence (DNA): TGTGCCAGCAGCCGGACTTTAGCGGGGCTCTGGGAGCAGTACTTC. Its translation: CASSRTLAGLWEQYF.

The chain has TRBV7-8 and TRBJ2-7; 7 nucleotides match TRBD1. Germline CDR1 is SGHVS and CDR2 is FQNEAQ. This CDR3 is built from 15 residues. Losses at the gene ends were 4 bases for V and 4 bases for J; bases not matched to a gene: 10. CDR3 nucleotides: TGTGCCAGCAGCTGGGGAAAGGGGGCGCAGTACGAGCAGTACTTC. Protein product: CASSWGKGAQYEQYF.

The chain joins TRBV2 to TRBJ2-3; 8 bases map to TRBD1. J gave up 3 bases and V 6 bases, and 11 bases lay outside the gene matches. CDR3 length: 16 amino acids. The germline CDR1 and CDR2 sequences are SNHLY and FYNNEI. This CDR3 is CASRQRQGILTDTQYF. The DNA of the CDR3 is TGTGCCAGCAGACAAAGACAGGGGATTCTAACAGATACGCAGTATTTT.

This chain links TRBV27 with TRBJ2-5, with D perhaps TRBD2 (6 bases). CDR1 MNHEY and CDR2 SMNVEV come from the germline V gene (reference sequence). CDR3 length equals 13 residues. Between the trimmed V and J ends, which lost 3 bases and 4 bases, there was a span of 9 bases. CDR3 DNA sequence: TGTGCCAGCAGTTTGGGACTTCTAGAGACCCAGTACTTC. It codes for CASSLGLLETQYF.

Only one count was recorded for this clone. The chain has TRBV18 and TRBJ2-1; tentative D call: TRBD2 (6 bases). Per the germline V gene, CDR1 is KGHSH and CDR2 is LQKENI. V was pared by 1 base and J by 3 bases, with 13 bases between. The CDR3 runs to 16 residues. The CDR3 DNA follows: TGTGCCAGCTCACCACGTGGGACTGGGGGCTACAATGAGCAGTTCTTC. This translates into CASSPRGTGGYNEQFF.

The chain joins TRBV5-4 to TRBJ2-6, with D perhaps TRBD1 (6 bases). This CDR3 comprises 17 residues. The germline V gene has CDR1 SGHNT and CDR2 YYREEE (reference sequence). V gave up 2 bases and J gave up 4 bases, with 16 bases separating them. The DNA for the CDR3 is TGTGCCAGCAGCTTCAGCAGGGGTGGAACCGGGGCCAACGTCCTGACTTTC. Its translation: CASSFSRGGTGANVLTF.

The genes are TRBV12-3 or TRBV12-4 and TRBJ2-7, with D possibly matching TRBD2 (5 bases). The CDR3 is 13 amino acids. Trimming cost V 9 bases and J 0 bases, with 12 bases left between them. CDR3 amino acids: CASGGGLSYEQYF. CDR3 nucleotides: TGTGCCAGTGGTGGTGGACTCTCCTACGAGCAGTACTTC.

This clone was seen once. This chain joins TRBV2 and TRBJ2-3; D is possibly TRBD2 (6 bases). The V gene's germline CDR1 is SNHLY and CDR2 FYNNEI. The germline V and J ends were trimmed by 7 bases and 6 bases, with 11 bases remaining between them. CDR3 length: 12 amino acids. The CDR3 here is CASTLASDTQYF. In DNA form, the CDR3 reads TGTGCCAGCACACTAGCTTCGGATACGCAGTATTTT.

CDR3 nucleotide sequence: TGTGCCAGCCCGTCAGGGAGGAAGGCCGGGGAGCTGTTTTTT. Translated: CASPSGRKAGELFF. The V gene is TRBV6-5, the J gene TRBJ2-2; perhaps TRBD2 as D (6 bases). This CDR3 contains 14 residues. Germline CDR1 and CDR2: MNHEY and SVGAGI. Trimming pared 8 bases from V and 6 bases from J, leaving 16 bases between.